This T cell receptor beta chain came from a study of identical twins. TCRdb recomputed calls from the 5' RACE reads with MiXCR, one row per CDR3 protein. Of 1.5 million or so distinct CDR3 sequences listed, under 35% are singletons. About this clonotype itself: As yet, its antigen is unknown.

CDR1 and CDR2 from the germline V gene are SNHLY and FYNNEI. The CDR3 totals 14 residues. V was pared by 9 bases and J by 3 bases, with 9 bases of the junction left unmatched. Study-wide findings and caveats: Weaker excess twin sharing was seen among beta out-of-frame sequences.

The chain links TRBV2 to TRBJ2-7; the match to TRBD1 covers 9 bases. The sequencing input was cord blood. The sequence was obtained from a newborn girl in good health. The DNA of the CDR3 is TGTGCCAGTCGCGACAGGGGGGACCTCTACGAGCAGTACTTC. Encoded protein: CASRDRGDLYEQYF.